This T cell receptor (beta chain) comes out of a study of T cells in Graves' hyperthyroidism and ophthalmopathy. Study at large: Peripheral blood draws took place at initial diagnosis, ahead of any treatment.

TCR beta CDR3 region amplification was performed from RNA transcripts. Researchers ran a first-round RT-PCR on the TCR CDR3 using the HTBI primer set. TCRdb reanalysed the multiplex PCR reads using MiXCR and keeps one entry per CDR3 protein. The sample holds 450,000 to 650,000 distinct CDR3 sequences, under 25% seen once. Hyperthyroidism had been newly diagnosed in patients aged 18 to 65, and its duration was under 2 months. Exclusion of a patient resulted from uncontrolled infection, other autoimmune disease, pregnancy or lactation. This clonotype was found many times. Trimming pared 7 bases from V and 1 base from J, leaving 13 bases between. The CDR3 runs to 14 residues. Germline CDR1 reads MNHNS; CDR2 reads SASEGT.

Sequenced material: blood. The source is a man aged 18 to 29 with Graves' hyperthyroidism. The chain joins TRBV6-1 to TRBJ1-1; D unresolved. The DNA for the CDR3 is TGTGCCAGCACAACTTGGCAGGAGAACACTGAAGCTTTCTTT. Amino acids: CASTTWQENTEAFF.